This record concerns one T cell receptor (beta chain) sequence. This sample was taken from a study of cytomegalovirus exposure and HLA in healthy donors. With 60 Vbeta and 13 Jbeta primers, the PCR was carried out. Data came from immunoSEQ multiplex PCR; TCRdb stores just in-frame clones and leaves some out. The sample yields under 300,000 clones, 84% seen once. CDR3 length: 16 residues. CDR1 and CDR2 (germline): MDHEN, SYDVKM. Trimming at V came to 5 bases and at J to 4 bases, leaving 10 bases not matched to a gene. This receptor was identified in a middle-aged woman in good health and CMV-seropositive. Sequences were obtained from PBMCs. V and J are TRBV28 and TRBJ2-7, with 11 bases aligning to TRBD2. The CDR3 protein is CASSAPAGTSGYEQYF. The CDR3 nucleotides are TGTGCCAGCAGTGCGCCCGCCGGGACTAGCGGTTACGAGCAGTACTTC.